This is a list of T cell receptor beta chains from one sample in a study of beta chain features in type 1 diabetes. TCRdb's copy holds only in-frame clones and misses some; the assay was immunoSEQ multiplex PCR. The sample lists roughly 500,000 clones; about an eighth were seen once. The sample taken for sequencing was naive CD4+ T cells from blood. These receptors originate from a woman aged 18-29 years in good health. Each CDR3 is given with its conserved first and last residue. The order of the fields is J gene, D gene, V gene, clone size, CDR3 DNA, CDR3 protein. The D gene is left open where the match is weak. Clone size is not always given. Where it is, it says once, few, many or a class for expanded clones.

J: TRBJ2-3
D: NA
V: TRBV4-3
size: NA
DNA: TGCGCCAGCAGCCAAGAGGACTATGATACGCAGTATTTT
CDR3: CASSQEDYDTQYF

J: TRBJ2-6
D: NA
V: TRBV27
size: NA
DNA: TGTGCCAGCAGTTTCAGGAACTCTGGGGCCAACGTCCTGACTTTC
CDR3: CASSFRNSGANVLTF

J: TRBJ1-2
D: NA
V: TRBV7-9
size: NA
DNA: TGTGCCAGCAGCTTAACTCAGGGACCCCATGGCTACACCTTC
CDR3: CASSLTQGPHGYTF

J: TRBJ2-5
D: NA
V: TRBV5-1
size: NA
DNA: TGCGCCAGCAGGTTAAACCAAGAGACCCAGTACTTC
CDR3: CASRLNQETQYF

J: TRBJ2-3
D: NA
V: TRBV20-1
size: NA
DNA: TGCAGTGCCGTATCCCATACGCAGTATTTT
CDR3: CSAVSHTQYF

J: TRBJ2-5
D: TRBD1
V: TRBV5-1
size: few
DNA: TGCGCCAGCACCCCGGGAGGGACAGGGGAAGAGACCCAGTACTTC
CDR3: CASTPGGTGEETQYF

J: TRBJ2-2
D: NA
V: TRBV6-6
size: NA
DNA: TGTGCCAGCAGCGCCCGGCCAAACACCGGGGAGCTGTTTTTT
CDR3: CASSARPNTGELFF

J: TRBJ2-5
D: NA
V: TRBV27
size: few
DNA: TGTGCCAGCAATCACCAGTACTTC
CDR3: CASNHQYF

J: TRBJ2-7
D: NA
V: TRBV13
size: few
DNA: TGTGCCAGCAGCCACTTCGGGCCCGCGGCCTACGAGCAGTACTTC
CDR3: CASSHFGPAAYEQYF

J: TRBJ2-7
D: NA
V: TRBV7-2
size: few
DNA: TGTGCCAGCAGCTTAGATTGGGCTAGCGCCCTCTACGAGCAGTACTTC
CDR3: CASSLDWASALYEQYF

J: TRBJ1-2
D: NA
V: TRBV25-1
size: few
DNA: TGTGCCAGCAGTAAGACCGATGTCTATGGCTACACCTTC
CDR3: CASSKTDVYGYTF

J: TRBJ2-3
D: NA
V: TRBV7-2
size: NA
DNA: TGTGCCAGCAGCCTTCTCGAGGATACGCAGTATTTT
CDR3: CASSLLEDTQYF

J: TRBJ2-7
D: NA
V: TRBV7-9
size: many
DNA: TGTGCCAGCAGCTTAAGGGAAGCCTACGAGCAGTACTTC
CDR3: CASSLREAYEQYF

J: TRBJ2-3
D: NA
V: TRBV30
size: many
DNA: TGTGCCTGGACCGTCGGGCCCACTCAGCCCACAGATACGCAGTATTTT
CDR3: CAWTVGPTQPTDTQYF

J: TRBJ2-1
D: TRBD2
V: TRBV19
size: few
DNA: TGTGCCAGTAGTACCCCGGGACTAGGCGTGGATGAGCAGTTCTTC
CDR3: CASSTPGLGVDEQFF

J: TRBJ2-7
D: NA
V: TRBV30
size: few
DNA: TGTGCCTGGAGTTGGTTGGGAGAGAAGAATTACGAGCAGTACTTC
CDR3: CAWSWLGEKNYEQYF

J: TRBJ2-5
D: NA
V: TRBV14
size: few
DNA: NA
CDR3: CASSQVFRGRLETQYF

J: TRBJ2-7
D: TRBD1
V: TRBV15
size: NA
DNA: TGTGCCACCAGCAGAGGAGGACAGGGGGCAGGGGAGCAGTACTTC
CDR3: CATSRGGQGAGEQYF